The present T cell receptor beta chain was sequenced within a study of beta chain features in type 1 diabetes (dated by TCRdb to 2016 to 2019). Describing the broader study: Mean age, gender distribution, total cell number and subset yield did not differ between patients and healthy donors. A total of about 100,000,000 sorted cells were examined across all samples, and RNA yield correlated strongly with the number of cells per subset. The study compared TCRB repertoires of sorted circulating CD4+ T cell subsets between recently diagnosed type 1 diabetes patients and matched healthy donors. Regulatory and stem cell-like memory subsets were isolated from only 8 patients and roughly eight healthy donors, whereas naive and central memory subsets came from all 30 or so donors.

This clone occurred a few times. It has no known antigen specificity. The record has no base qualities; no much larger clone is one base away. Overall study results and their limits: Shorter templates might have been favored by PCR, but patient and control samples were amplified and corrected together, so both groups would have been affected equally by any skew. Type 1 diabetes patients showed a moderate but significant shortening of TCRB CDR3 length in all four CD4+ subsets. Naive, central memory and regulatory TCRB repertoires appeared to be more alike among patients than among healthy donors. Because the HLA sub-analyses included only small numbers of individuals, any influence of HLA type on TCRB rearrangement was left unresolved. Fewer insertions and more nucleotide deletions at VDJ recombination sites were observed in patients with type 1 diabetes, implying thymic rearrangement abnormalities. Sequencing cDNA rather than genomic DNA could over-represent highly expressing activated cells, although activation and CD3 levels did not differ between groups.

CDR1 is given as SGHTA and CDR2 as FQGNSA, both from the germline V gene. V is pared back by 7 bases and J by 0 bases, with 9 bases lying between the germline termini. From cysteine to phenylalanine, the CDR3 is 14 amino acids long. Here the CDR3 DNA is all that survives: 42 bases in frame from base 1. The entire isolated RNA was reverse transcribed using the High Capacity cDNA Reverse Transcription Kit, and thus expressed TCRB transcripts were sequenced. Deep immunoSEQ sequencing was performed on naive, central memory and regulatory T cell samples, with an average of roughly 3.6 million total reads per sample. After sorted cells were lysed in RLT buffer, RNA was extracted with DNase-treated RNeasy Micro or Mini kits, with the choice depending on cell number. To prevent cross-contamination, every cell subset was processed on its own, while patient and healthy donor samples were processed together. The immunoSEQ multiplex PCR was used to amplify TCRB sequences from cDNA, yielding 87-bp fragments that span the CDR3 region. The amplicons were sequenced using the Illumina HiSeq platform. Per the original workflow: Synthetic template baselines were used to correct PCR bias computationally, reads within Hamming distance 2 were collapsed, and singletons that could not be merged were discarded. Reads were aligned against IMGT so that V, D and J genes, CDR3 length and insertions or deletions at six rearrangement sites could be assigned. Within each subset, clonotype counts were normalized to sorted cell number, and only after that were true diversity and Gini coefficients computed with the tcR R package. The overlap coefficient, calculated on TCRB nucleotide sequences, was used to measure repertoire sharing. The table was pulled from immuneACCESS by TCRdb, which kept in-frame rearrangements only. Such tables lose some clones; where checked, under half of the loss comes from unresolved V genes, and the rest has no known cause. That table furnishes V, J and clone size, whereas the DNA furnished D and trimming. This sample lists tens of thousands of clones; under 55% were detected once. The ten largest account for more than 1.4% of the sample.

A single peripheral blood draw of around 120 mL on average was collected from each donor into heparinised tubes. A BD FACSAria II was used to sort naive, central memory, regulatory and stem cell-like memory CD4+ T cells with a panel that included CD45RO, CCR7, CD25, CD127, CD95 and CD27. A purity above 98% was achieved for all sorted populations. PBMCs were isolated right away by Lymphoprep density gradient centrifugation and were stained directly, without culture. To minimize batch effects, samples were stained and sorted in pairs, one healthy donor with one patient per experiment. Source material: Tregs from blood. The cell subset or site tag for this specimen amounts to: regulatory CD4+ T cells. The sequence is built from TRBV7-2 and TRBJ2-2, with no D gene named confidently. The clonotype originates from a man aged 30 to 39 with type 1 diabetes. The CDR3 reads CASTSTSNTGELFF. The nucleotide sequence reads TGTGCCAGCACCTCCACATCGAACACCGGGGAGCTGTTTTTT.